Listed below are T cell receptor beta chains from one sample, sequenced in a study of blood T cell repertoires in COVID-19. Libraries were prepared by immunoSEQ multiplex PCR; TCRdb keeps only in-frame clonotypes and omits some of them. The sample holds 250,000 to 350,000 clones; around 90% are singletons and the top ten take 1%. The sequenced sample consisted of PBMCs or T cells enriched from blood (not recorded which). All receptors come from a woman aged 25 to 39 who had recovered from COVID-19. CDR3s include the opening cysteine and the closing phenylalanine or tryptophan. Only some rows state a clone size, as once, few, many or a class for expanded clones.

size | length | V | CDR3
- | 13 | TRBV27 | CASSADREETQYF
- | 12 | TRBV28 | CASSLTEGSAFF
- | 21 | TRBV4-3 | CASSQLRARDRGGGGANVLTF
- | 15 | TRBV6-2/TRBV6-3 | CASSHNTLGRNEQFF
- | 16 | TRBV6-5 | CASSYAWTGGGSPLHF
- | 13 | TRBV2 | CASTLTAQETQYF
- | 12 | TRBV5-5 | CASSGTEETQYF
- | 16 | TRBV5-6 | CASSWGGRSSGNTIYF
- | 15 | TRBV28 | CASSLTGGWDTEAFF
- | 15 | TRBV18 | CASSPGTGRVSEQYF
many | 15 | TRBV19 | CASSIVGAGVETQYF